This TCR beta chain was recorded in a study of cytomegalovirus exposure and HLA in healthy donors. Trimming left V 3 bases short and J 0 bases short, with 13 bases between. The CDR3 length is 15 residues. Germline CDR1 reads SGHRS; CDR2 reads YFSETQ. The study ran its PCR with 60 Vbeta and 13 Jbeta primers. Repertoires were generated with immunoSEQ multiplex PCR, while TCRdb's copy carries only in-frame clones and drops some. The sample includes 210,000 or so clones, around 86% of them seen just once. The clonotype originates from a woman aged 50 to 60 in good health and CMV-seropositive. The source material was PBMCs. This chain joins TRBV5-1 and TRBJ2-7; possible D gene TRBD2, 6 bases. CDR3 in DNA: TGCGCCAGCAGCTGGGGCGGGGACCGCTCCTACGAGCAGTACTTC. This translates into CASSWGGDRSYEQYF.